A single sample gave rise to the 27 T cell receptor beta chains below, sequenced in a study of blood T cell repertoires in COVID-19. TCRdb's table, derived via immunoSEQ multiplex PCR, lists solely in-frame clones and lacks some. The sample yields over 450,000 clones, roughly nine tenths seen once. The sample was peripheral blood. The source of these receptors is a woman in her forties or fifties with COVID-19, enrolled during active disease.

This chain connects TRBV5-1 to TRBJ2-3, with D possibly being TRBD2 (5 bases). CDR1 SGHRS and CDR2 YFSETQ come from the germline V gene. Trimming cost V 9 bases and J 6 bases, with 14 bases left between them. CDR3 size: 12 residues. The CDR3 bases are TGCGCCACCAAACTAGTAGGGGATACGCAGTATTTT. Protein: CATKLVGDTQYF.

The CDR3 sequence: CSVGTGEDSPLHF. CDR3 nucleotide sequence: TGCAGCGTTGGGACAGGGGAAGATTCACCCCTCCACTTT. This chain links TRBV29-1 with TRBJ1-6; the match to TRBD1 covers 9 bases. J gave up 8 bases and V 4 bases, and 3 bases lay outside the gene matches. The CDR3 is made up of 13 amino acids. Germline lookup yields CDR1 SQVTM and CDR2 ANQGSEA.

This chain connects TRBV11-2 to TRBJ1-1; 8 bases are shared with TRBD1. Trimming at V came to 5 bases and at J to 1 base, leaving 3 bases not matched to a gene. Germline CDR1 is SGHAT and CDR2 is FQNNGV. This CDR3 region has 14 residues. This CDR3 is CASSIGQGNTEAFF. CDR3 DNA sequence: TGTGCCAGCAGCATTGGACAGGGGAACACTGAAGCTTTCTTT.

CDR3 nucleotides: TGTGCCTGGAGTGCGGGTCTAGCGGGGGGGACAGATACGCAGTATTTT. Its protein product is CAWSAGLAGGTDTQYF. The chain couples TRBV30 to TRBJ2-3, with 12 nucleotides matching TRBD2. CDR1 and CDR2 (germline): GTSNPN, SVGIG (reference sequence). This CDR3 spans 16 amino acids. Unmatched junction bases numbered 5, after V lost 1 base and J lost 3 bases.

The chain is built from TRBV3-1 (or the pseudogene TRBV3-2) and TRBJ2-1; TRBD2 aligns across 12 bases. Germline CDR1 is LGHDT and CDR2 is YNNKEL (reference sequence). Trimming cost V 3 bases and J 8 bases; bases outside gene matches: 2. The CDR3 spans 14 residues. The CDR3 DNA sequence: TGTGCCAGCAGCCAGACTAGCGGGGGCGATGAGCAGTTCTTC. This codes for CASSQTSGGDEQFF.

The rearrangement uses TRBV5-1 and TRBJ1-1; D may be TRBD1 (6 bases). CDR1 SGHRS and CDR2 YFSETQ come from the germline V gene. Deletions cut 5 bases from V and 6 bases from J, with 17 bases between. There are 14 residues in the CDR3. CDR3 residues: CASRRGTGRSEAFF. In nucleotides, the CDR3 is TGCGCCAGCAGGAGGGGAACAGGGCGCTCTGAAGCTTTCTTT.

CDR3 DNA sequence: TGTGCCAGCAGCCAAGAAGGCGACAGGGGAAAATCTGGAAACACCATATATTTT. Encoded protein: CASSQEGDRGKSGNTIYF. The chain recombines TRBV3-1 (or the pseudogene TRBV3-2) with TRBJ1-3; 8 nucleotides line up with TRBD1. The J segment lost 1 base and the V segment lost 0 bases, leaving 8 bases of the junction unmatched. The CDR3 consists of 18 residues. Germline V lookup: CDR1 LGHDT, CDR2 YNNKEL (reference sequence).

This clone was detected only a few times. This chain links TRBV5-1 with TRBJ1-6; 9 bases match TRBD1. This CDR3 comprises 14 residues. V shed 3 bases and J 7 bases; nucleotides not matched to a gene: 2. The germline CDR1 and CDR2 sequences are SGHRS and YFSETQ. CDR3 DNA sequence: TGCGCCAGCAGCTCGGACAGGGGAAATTCACCCCTCCACTTT. It translates to CASSSDRGNSPLHF.

The genes are TRBV10-3 and TRBJ1-1; TRBD1 might be the D (6 bases). Deletions cut 7 bases from V and 2 bases from J, with 17 bases between. Germline assignment: CDR1 ENHRY and CDR2 SYGVKD. The CDR3 is 15 residues long. The CDR3 sequence is CAITEGGQGNTEAFF. The CDR3 coding sequence is TGTGCCATCACCGAGGGGGGGCAAGGTAACACTGAAGCTTTCTTT.

The chain combines TRBV28 with TRBJ1-6; D remains ambiguous. The CDR3 consists of 14 residues. V was cut by 6 bases and J by 6 bases, with 12 bases left in between. From germline, CDR1 is MDHEN and CDR2 SYDVKM. The CDR3 coding sequence is TGTGCCAGCAGCCCTCGGGCGGGTAATTCACCCCTCCACTTT. This encodes CASSPRAGNSPLHF.

Here the CDR3 DNA reads TGTGCCAGCAGCTTAGTCCTTAAAGAGGCCGGGGAGCTGTTTTTT. Its translation: CASSLVLKEAGELFF. The chain links TRBV11-2 to TRBJ2-2; D is unresolved. The CDR3 loop spans 15 amino acids. Trimming cost V 1 base and J 6 bases, with 12 bases left between them. The germline CDR1 and CDR2 sequences are SGHAT and FQNNGV.

The J gene is TRBJ2-7, the V gene TRBV14, with 14 bases lining up with TRBD2. CDR1 and CDR2 (germline): SGHDN, FVKESK. Losses at the gene ends were 3 bases for V and 3 bases for J; bases not matched to a gene: 4. The CDR3 loop spans 16 amino acids. The DNA for the CDR3 is TGTGCCAGCAGCCAGGGACTAGCGGGGGAATACTACGAGCAGTACTTC. Translating gives CASSQGLAGEYYEQYF.

The CDR3 loop reads CASTHRGLEVNTEAFF. Written as DNA, the CDR3 is TGTGCCAGCACTCACAGGGGACTCGAGGTCAACACTGAAGCTTTCTTT. The chain couples TRBV2 to TRBJ1-1; the match to TRBD1 covers 7 bases. CDR1 SNHLY and CDR2 FYNNEI come from the germline V gene. V dropped 7 bases and J dropped 2; count of bases not matched to a gene: 13. The CDR3 is made up of 16 amino acids.

This chain joins TRBV7-9 and TRBJ1-1; possible D gene TRBD1, 6 bases. The CDR3 is 12 amino acids. Germline lookup yields CDR1 SEHNR and CDR2 FQNEAQ (reference sequence). Deletions cut 5 bases from V and 7 bases from J, with 11 bases between. The CDR3 reads CASSQSGDEAFF. DNA of the CDR3: TGTGCCAGCAGCCAATCAGGGGATGAAGCTTTCTTT.

This rearrangement joins TRBV2 to TRBJ1-6, with a weak D call TRBD1 (6 bases). Trimming stripped 6 bases from V and 10 bases from J, with 19 bases between. The CDR3 loop spans 15 amino acids. Germline-derived CDR1 and CDR2 are SNHLY and FYNNEI. The chain's CDR3 is CASRGLGRGISPLHF. CDR3 nucleotides: TGTGCCAGCAGGGGCCTGGGCAGGGGTATCTCACCCCTCCACTTT.

Points on this clone: Additional DNA sequences in this sample encode the identical CDR3. The chain joins TRBV6-5 to TRBJ1-3; D is unresolved. Germline V gene sequence: CDR1 MNHEY, CDR2 SVGAGI. This CDR3 spans 13 amino acids. V was trimmed by 9 bases and J by 0 bases, leaving 9 bases between them. CDR3: CASRRSSGNTIYF. CDR3 nucleotides: TGTGCCAGTCGACGGAGCTCTGGAAACACCATATATTTT.

The rearrangement uses TRBV6-5 and TRBJ1-4, with a weak D call TRBD1 (5 bases). The CDR3 has 14 residues. V lost 5 bases to trimming and J lost 2 bases, with 9 bases between them. Germline V CDR1 and CDR2: MNHEY, SVGAGI. The CDR3 sequence: CASSTGRTNEKLFF. CDR3 DNA: TGTGCCAGCAGTACAGGACGGACTAATGAAAAACTGTTTTTT.

This clone is a singleton in its sample. The rearrangement links TRBV28 to TRBJ2-5, with D perhaps matching TRBD1 (5 bases). Trimming removed 8 bases from V and 4 bases from J, with 14 bases in between. Germline CDR1 MDHEN, CDR2 SYDVKM. CDR3 length: 13 residues. CDR3 loop: CASLWLRGETQYF. The DNA for the CDR3 is TGTGCCAGCCTGTGGCTAAGGGGAGAGACCCAGTACTTC.

The CDR3, as DNA: TGTGCCTGGATAAGCCACACTGAAGCTTTCTTT. This sequence encodes CAWISHTEAFF. The V gene is TRBV30, the J gene TRBJ1-1; the D is unclear. The CDR3 totals 11 residues. V lost 4 bases and J lost 3, with 6 bases in between. CDR1 and CDR2 (germline): GTSNPN, SVGIG (reference sequence).

The J gene is TRBJ2-1, the V gene TRBV9; perhaps TRBD2 as D (7 bases). V dropped 0 bases and J dropped 6 bases, with 19 bases sitting between them. The CDR3 sequence is 17 residues long. The germline CDR1 and CDR2 sequences are SGDLS and YYNGEE. CDR3 sequence (DNA): TGTGCCAGCAGCGTAGGGAGAAGGGCGGGGGCCCTCAATGAGCAGTTCTTC. This encodes CASSVGRRAGALNEQFF.

The gene calls are TRBV4-1 and TRBJ2-1; possible D gene TRBD1, 6 bases. Germline CDR1 reads MGHRA; CDR2 reads YSYEKL. Trimming cost V 1 base and J 10 bases, with 11 bases left between them. The CDR3 length is 13 residues. CDR3 residues: CASSQARGDEQFF. As DNA, the CDR3 is TGCGCCAGCAGCCAAGCCAGGGGCGACGAGCAGTTCTTC.

The chain has TRBV3-1 (or the pseudogene TRBV3-2) and TRBJ2-3; 10 nucleotides agree with TRBD1. Germline V gene sequence: CDR1 LGHDT, CDR2 YNNKEL (reference sequence). The V segment lost 5 bases and the J segment 6 bases; nucleotides outside the gene matches: 8. This CDR3 has 15 amino acids. In DNA, the CDR3 is TGTGCCAGCAGCTCACCCGGGACAGGGGAGGATACGCAGTATTTT. It yields the protein CASSSPGTGEDTQYF.

V is TRBV19 and J is TRBJ1-5; 8 nucleotides match TRBD1. The CDR3 length is 14 residues. The germline CDR1 and CDR2 sequences are LNHDA and SQIVND (reference sequence). V was clipped by 3 bases and J by 5 bases; unmatched bases: 3. CDR3 protein: CASSMAGGHQPQHF. The CDR3 DNA reads TGTGCCAGTAGTATGGCAGGGGGCCATCAGCCCCAGCATTTT. Drawing the rest from reference TRBV19 and TRBJ1-5, the complete variable domain is DGGITQSPKYLFRKEGQNVTLSCEQNLNHDAMYWYRQDPGQGLRLIYYSQIVNDFQKGDIAEGYSVSREKKESFPLTVTSAQKNPTAFYLCASSMAGGHQPQHFGDGTRLSIL.

The chain couples TRBV27 to TRBJ1-2, with D possibly being TRBD1 (6 bases). The CDR3 has 13 amino acids. Germline loops: CDR1 MNHEY, CDR2 SMNVEV (reference sequence). V was shortened by 6 bases and J by 5 bases, with 13 bases between the two germline ends. The CDR3 DNA reads as TGTGCCAGCAGAAGTGGGACAAGTTATGGCTACACCTTC. Its translation: CASRSGTSYGYTF.

The chain uses TRBV19 and TRBJ1-2; a weak D match, TRBD1 (5 bases). CDR3 length: 13 amino acids. CDR1 is LNHDA, CDR2 SQIVND, per germline (reference sequence). V gave up 1 base and J gave up 6 bases, with 9 bases separating them. The CDR3 DNA reads as TGTGCCAGTAGTATAGGACAGAGAGATGGCTACACCTTC. Translation gives CASSIGQRDGYTF.

The rearrangement uses TRBV27 and TRBJ1-2; D perhaps matches TRBD1 (5 bases). The CDR3 has 11 residues. Trimming took 8 bases from V and 6 from J, leaving 10 bases between them. The germline V gene encodes CDR1 MNHEY and CDR2 SMNVEV (reference sequence). The CDR3 reads CASLGGDGYTF. The CDR3 region has the DNA TGTGCCAGCCTGGGGGGTGATGGCTACACCTTC.

This rearrangement joins TRBV21-1 to TRBJ2-7; the D segment call TRBD1 is taken from the table without a DNA check. TRBV21-1 is a listed pseudogene. The CDR3 covers 17 residues. In nucleotides, the CDR3 is TGTGCCAGCAGCAAAGGCGGCCCAAGGGGGACGCCCTACGAGCAGTACTTC. Residues: CASSKGGPRGTPYEQYF.